This T cell receptor (beta chain) was documented in a study of Graves' ophthalmopathy and Graves' hyperthyroidism. Study-wide context: Investigators collected peripheral blood at initial diagnosis, before any treatment was given.

Study findings and constraints: Most thyroid-expanded clonotypes exceeding 0.001 frequency were also found in blood.

This clonotype was counted ten times or more. Its antigen is still unknown. V lost 6 bases to trimming and J lost 2 bases, with 22 bases between them. Germline CDR1 MNHEY, CDR2 SMNVEV (reference sequence). The CDR3 runs to 17 residues. RNA transcripts yielded amplified TCR beta CDR3 regions. The first round was an RT-PCR with HTBI primers, and the second round was a multiplex PCR. TCRdb independently ran MiXCR on the multiplex PCR reads; one entry per CDR3 protein. The sample consists of some 170,000 distinct CDR3 sequences, around 40% of them appearing once. The chain joins TRBV27 to TRBJ2-5; possible D gene TRBD2, 5 bases. Sequences were obtained from peripheral blood. This sequence originates from a man in his thirties or forties with Graves' ophthalmopathy. The CDR3 protein is CASSPSLIREGQETQYF. Here the CDR3 DNA reads TGTGCCAGCAGCCCCTCCCTAATCCGGGAAGGGCAAGAGACCCAGTACTTC.